The entry below gives a single T cell receptor (beta chain) sequence along with its context. Its target is unknown. Healthy bone marrow donors supplied every sample. In nominal health when sampled, donors likely had unrecorded immune exposures nonetheless. This sample is drawn from a study of cytomegalovirus exposure and HLA in healthy donors. Study-level findings and limits: TCR beta V- and J-gene trimming was later associated with a missense DCLRE1C variant. The authors enumerated over 150 TCR beta chains as linked to cytomegalovirus.

V lost 3 bases, J lost 4 bases, and 6 bases stayed unmatched. Per germline, CDR1 KGHSH and CDR2 LQKENI. The CDR3 is 15 amino acids. A multiplex PCR was run with 60 Vbeta primers and 13 Jbeta primers. Profiling relied on immunoSEQ multiplex PCR, and the TCRdb table lists in-frame clones only, not all of them. This sample has approximately 110,000 clones, with approximately 82% found just once. The chain joins TRBV18 to TRBJ2-1; 7 nucleotides align to TRBD2. The specimen was PBMCs. The source of this sequence is a man aged 40-49 years in good health and CMV-seropositive. The CDR3 is CASSPNQAGYNEQFF. The DNA of the CDR3 is TGTGCCAGCTCACCGAATCAAGCGGGATACAATGAGCAGTTCTTC. Combining the CDR3 with reference TRBV18 and TRBJ2-1 gives the whole variable domain NAGVMQNPRHLVRRRGQEARLRCSPMKGHSHVYWYRQLPEEGLKFMVYLQKENIIDESGMPKERFSAEFPKEGPSILRIQQVVRGDSAAYFCASSPNQAGYNEQFFGPGTRLTVL.